This T cell receptor (beta chain) was retrieved from a study of regulatory T cells in long-lasting Graves disease. For the study at large: The study counted Graves' disease as persistent given over 5 years of antithyroid drugs and positive TSH receptor antibodies.

For TCR beta, libraries came from iRepertoire HTBI primers and Arm-PCR of CDR3 regions. Original analysis: Some 60 TRBV and some 14 TRBJ segments were identified across samples. Each CDR3 protein is one row after TCRdb ran MiXCR on the multiplex PCR reads. The V and J calls follow TCRdb's processing rather than the paper's. Among 420,000 or so distinct CDR3 sequences, 20% to 25% were seen once, and the ten largest hold roughly 28%. Time point given: persistent/refractory GD, antithyroid drugs over 5 years with positive TRAb. RNA from PBMCs was the source of the TCR library. This receptor was taken from a female donor with Graves disease. Sample: peripheral blood mononuclear cells (PBMCs), taken when the disease was refractory, from a patient treated with antithyroid drugs.

The CDR3 region has the DNA TGCAGTGCTCTTACAGGGAGCTATGGCTACACCTTC. This sequence encodes CSALTGSYGYTF. The chain combines TRBV20-1 with TRBJ1-2, with D possibly TRBD1 on 6 matching bases. The CDR3 length is 12 residues. The V gene's germline CDR1 is DFQATT and CDR2 SNEGSKA (reference sequence). V was shortened by 5 bases and J by 4 bases, with 11 bases between the two germline ends.